The 6 T cell receptor beta chains listed next were all sequenced from one sample in a study of Tregs in tolerant kidney transplant recipients. Data came from immunoSEQ multiplex PCR; TCRdb stores just in-frame clones and leaves some out. The sample records 85,000 to 95,000 clones, around 94% being singletons. The sample was CD8+ T cells from blood. These receptors were taken from a human donor in good health.

V gene TRBV11-2 combines with J gene TRBJ2-7, with D possibly TRBD1 on 5 matching bases. CDR1 SGHAT and CDR2 FQNNGV come from the germline V gene. The CDR3 extends over 14 amino acids. Trimming removed 1 base at V and 5 bases at J, with 12 bases between. The CDR3 region is CASSLGWGEDEQYF. CDR3 sequence (DNA): TGTGCCAGCAGCTTAGGTTGGGGCGAGGACGAGCAGTACTTC.

The chain couples TRBV5-6 to TRBJ2-7; 9 bases fit TRBD2. The CDR3 runs 15 residues. The V and J ends lost 1 base and 4 bases, in that order; junction bases with no gene match: 6. Germline V CDR1 and CDR2: SGHDT, YYEEEE. In DNA, the CDR3 is TGTGCCAGCAGCTTGAGGGCTAGCGGGACGTACGAGCAGTACTTC. Translating gives CASSLRASGTYEQYF.

V gene TRBV10-3 combines with J gene TRBJ1-1; 7 bases align to TRBD1. J was trimmed by 0 bases and V by 10 bases; bases with no gene match: 8. Germline loops: CDR1 ENHRY, CDR2 SYGVKD. CDR3 size: 14 residues. DNA of the CDR3: TGTGCCACGGGGACAGCAGGTCTGAACACTGAAGCTTTCTTT. Translating gives CATGTAGLNTEAFF.

The V gene is TRBV18, the J gene TRBJ2-3; 9 bases align to TRBD2. V lost 2 bases, J lost 7 bases, and 10 bases stayed unmatched. Germline-derived CDR1 and CDR2 are KGHSH and LQKENI. The CDR3 is made up of 16 amino acids. The CDR3 nucleotides are TGTGCCAGCTCACCAATGACTAGCGGAACCCTGTATACGCAGTATTTT. It yields the protein CASSPMTSGTLYTQYF.

The chain recombines TRBV6-1 with TRBJ2-5; 8 nucleotides match TRBD1. The V gene's germline CDR1 is MNHNS and CDR2 SASEGT. V was clipped by 6 bases and J by 9 bases; unmatched bases: 9. The CDR3 contains 13 residues. The CDR3, as DNA: TGTGCCAGCAGCCACGGACAGGGTTGGGCCCAGTACTTC. Its translation: CASSHGQGWAQYF.

The chain recombines TRBV7-6 with TRBJ1-1; TRBD1 might be the D (6 bases). Trimming took 5 bases from V and 1 from J, leaving 20 bases between them. CDR1 is SGHVS, CDR2 FNYEAQ, per germline. This CDR3 has 17 amino acids. The CDR3: CASSQARGGGANTEAFF. The CDR3 DNA follows: TGTGCCAGCAGCCAAGCGAGAGGCGGGGGGGCGAACACTGAAGCTTTCTTT.